This T cell receptor beta chain is drawn from a study of cytomegalovirus exposure and HLA in healthy donors. Findings and limits, study-wide: Altogether, about 160 TCR beta chains were recorded as cytomegalovirus-associated. Differences between HLA loci emerged in a later analysis of TCR association rates, with DRB1 most and HLA-C fewest. In a later analysis, productive TCRs from donors in an Asian-associated ancestry cluster reportedly carried fewer N-insertions than the cohort mean.

On this clone itself: Its antigen remains unidentified.

PCR was performed using 60 Vbeta and 13 Jbeta primers. This table comes from immunoSEQ multiplex PCR, and its TCRdb copy is limited to in-frame clones, with some not included. The repertoire holds 95,000 or so clones, with about four fifths as singletons. The V end lost 1 base, the J end lost 7 bases, and 7 bases lay between the germline ends. The germline V gene has CDR1 SGHTA and CDR2 FQGNSA. The CDR3 is made up of 12 amino acids. The TCR sequence derives from a woman between 65 and 79 years old in good health and CMV-seropositive. The V and J genes are TRBV7-2 and TRBJ1-2; D is perhaps TRBD1 (5 bases). The sample consisted of PBMCs. The CDR3 reads CASSLVGAGYTF. The CDR3 nucleotides are TGTGCCAGCAGCTTAGTAGGGGCTGGCTACACCTTC.